A single sample is the source of the 17 T cell receptor beta chains below, sequenced in a study of blood T cells in healthy people across ages. The use of a sample-barcoded 5' primer and a J-beta primer mix characterized a second PCR of roughly 6 to 12 cycles. TCRdb re-analysed the 5' RACE reads in MiXCR, keeping a single row per CDR3 protein. The sample holds 650,000 to 800,000 distinct CDR3 sequences; around two fifths are singletons and the top ten take roughly 19%. Material: blood. The receptors were sampled from a man in his sixties in good health.

The chain uses TRBV5-1 and TRBJ2-4; D unclear. The assigned J gene may be wrong: the sequence end matches TRBJ2-7 better. The CDR3 length is 13 residues. Germline V lookup: CDR1 SGHRS, CDR2 YFSETQ. The CDR3 loop reads CASRYNGPYEQYF. CDR3 nucleotide sequence: TGCGCCAGCCGGTATAACGGACCCTACGAGCAGTACTTC.

V gene TRBV11-2 combines with J gene TRBJ2-1; TRBD1 aligns across 11 bases. V lost 5 bases, J lost 8 bases, and 8 bases stayed unmatched. The V gene's germline CDR1 is SGHAT and CDR2 FQNNGV. This CDR3 region has 15 residues. The CDR3 nucleotides are TGTGCCAGCAGCCGTGGGGACAGGGGGTATGATGAGCAGTTCTTC. Translated, it gives CASSRGDRGYDEQFF.

The chain combines TRBV4-3 with TRBJ2-1; 9 bases fit TRBD1. V lost 2 bases to trimming and J lost 3 bases; unmatched junction nucleotides: 11. This CDR3 spans 18 amino acids. CDR1 LGHNA and CDR2 YSLEER come from the germline V gene. The CDR3 DNA reads TGCGCCAGCAGCCAACGAGGTCCGGGACAGGGTCTCTACAATGAGCAGTTCTTC. It yields the protein CASSQRGPGQGLYNEQFF.

This clonotype occurred a few times. The chain carries TRBV4-3 and TRBJ2-7; possibly TRBD1 for D (5 bases). The V end was cut by 0 bases, the J end by 0 bases, with 9 bases between. The germline CDR1 and CDR2 sequences are LGHNA and YSLEER. This CDR3 is built from 15 residues. CDR3 residues: CASSQDGAVSYEQYF. CDR3 bases: TGCGCCAGCAGCCAAGATGGGGCAGTCTCCTACGAGCAGTACTTC.

This clonotype was seen only a few times. This chain uses TRBV12-3 or TRBV12-4 with TRBJ1-5; a weak D match, TRBD1 (6 bases). With 6 bases removed from V and 0 bases from J, the gap between germline ends came to 12 bases. This CDR3 region has 15 residues. The CDR3 spells CASSYGTSSNQPQHF. In DNA, the CDR3 is TGTGCCAGCAGCTACGGGACATCTAGCAATCAGCCCCAGCATTTT.

Remarks on this clonotype: Possible read error: a much larger clone is one base away. The chain joins TRBV10-3 to TRBJ1-2; D unresolved. Germline loops: CDR1 ENHRY, CDR2 SYGVKD. The CDR3 length is 12 residues. The V end was cut by 6 bases, the J end by 10 bases, with 15 bases between. The CDR3 reads CAISDPGDDYTF. The CDR3 region has the DNA TGTGCCATCAGCGACCCGGGAGATGACTACACCTTC.

The CDR3 region is CASSPSGSVGELFF. The DNA of the CDR3 is TGTGCCAGCAGCCCTAGCGGGTCCGTCGGGGAGCTGTTTTTT. The chain has TRBV11-2 and TRBJ2-2, with 8 bases lining up with TRBD2. CDR1 is SGHAT and CDR2 is FQNNGV in the germline V gene. The CDR3 runs to 14 residues. V lost 5 bases to trimming and J lost 7 bases; unmatched junction nucleotides: 6.

This chain connects TRBV6-5 to TRBJ1-5; D ambiguous. Germline V gene data show CDR1 as MNHEY and CDR2 as SVGAGI. The CDR3 runs to 14 residues. V was trimmed by 6 bases and J by 7 bases, leaving 16 bases between them. CDR3 region: CASSSGRDKQPQHF. In DNA, the CDR3 is TGTGCCAGCAGCTCGGGGAGGGATAAACAGCCCCAGCATTTT.

In the case of this clonotype: An end of the junction does not agree with germline; a read error may underlie this. The rearrangement links TRBV7-2 to TRBJ2-7; D possibly matches TRBD1 or TRBD2 (6 bases each). Per germline, CDR1 SGHTA and CDR2 FQGNSA. The CDR3 spans 14 residues. CDR3 in amino acids: CAGSLARGPHEQYF. The CDR3 DNA follows: TGTGCCGGCAGCTTAGCCCGGGGGCCACACGAGCAGTACTTC. The variable domain in full, completed from reference TRBV7-2 and TRBJ2-7, reads GAGVSQSPSNKVTEKGKDVELRCDPISGHTALYWYRQSLGQGLEFLIYFQGNSAPDKSGLPSDRFSAERTGGSVSTLTIQRTQQEDSAVYLCAGSLARGPHEQYFGPGTRLTVT.

The chain couples TRBV6-4 to TRBJ2-3; 8 bases agree with TRBD1. The trim removed 6 bases at V and 3 bases at J, leaving 5 bases unmatched. The CDR3 has 14 amino acids. In germline, CDR1 is MRHNA, CDR2 SNTAGT. The CDR3 region has the DNA TGTGCCAGCAGGAGGGGGACAGGTACAGATACGCAGTATTTT. Encoded protein: CASRRGTGTDTQYF.

The chain combines TRBV29-1 with TRBJ2-7; D remains ambiguous. CDR3 length: 12 amino acids. Germline loops: CDR1 SQVTM, CDR2 ANQGSEA. Trimming pared 3 bases from V and 10 bases from J, leaving 16 bases between. The CDR3 DNA is TGCAGCGTTGAGTTGTCAAGGCGGCTCCAGTACTTC. Protein product: CSVELSRRLQYF.

The chain recombines TRBV9 with TRBJ2-4; D tentatively fits TRBD1 or TRBD2 (6 bases each). Germline V gene data show CDR1 as SGDLS and CDR2 as YYNGEE. Trimming pared 6 bases from V and 8 bases from J, leaving 18 bases between. CDR3 length: 14 residues. The CDR3, as DNA: TGTGCCAGCACCACGGGCCCGGGGGCAGACATTCAGTACTTC. Its translation is CASTTGPGADIQYF.

V is TRBV20-1 and J is TRBJ2-1; D remains unclear. V dropped 4 bases and J dropped 2 bases, with 15 bases sitting between them. CDR1 and CDR2 from the germline V gene are DFQATT and SNEGSKA (reference sequence). This CDR3 is 15 amino acids long. The CDR3 region is CSAITGSDTYNEQFF. The CDR3, as DNA: TGCAGTGCTATTACGGGCTCCGACACCTACAATGAGCAGTTCTTC.

This clonotype has more than one count but fewer than ten. This chain links TRBV3-1 with TRBJ1-2; a possible D gene is TRBD1 (5 bases). Trimming removed 0 bases from V and 4 bases from J, with 9 bases in between. Germline CDR1 and CDR2: LGHDT and YNNKEL (reference sequence). The CDR3 has 14 residues. The CDR3 coding sequence is TGTGCCAGCAGCCAAGACGTAGGGACCTATGGCTACACCTTC. This gives the protein CASSQDVGTYGYTF.

The chain recombines TRBV10-3 with TRBJ2-5; 8 bases align to TRBD2. Germline loops: CDR1 ENHRY, CDR2 SYGVKD. Trimming took 4 bases from V and 11 from J; bases not matched to a gene: 18. CDR3 length: 16 residues. As DNA, the CDR3 is TGTGCCATCAGTGCCGGGGGGGGCCCTTCGGAAGGGGAGCAGTACTTC. Amino acid sequence: CAISAGGGPSEGEQYF.

CDR3 amino acids: CSASATGPGGRGQPQHF. Written as DNA, the CDR3 is TGCAGTGCTAGTGCCACGGGCCCAGGAGGGAGAGGTCAGCCCCAGCATTTT. The rearrangement joins TRBV20-1 to TRBJ1-5; D remains ambiguous. V was pared by 3 bases and J by 6 bases, with 24 bases between. Germline V CDR1 and CDR2: DFQATT, SNEGSKA (reference sequence). The CDR3 is made up of 17 amino acids.

This sequence joins TRBV5-1 and TRBJ2-7; 8 nucleotides align to TRBD1. The junction had 11 bases not matched to a gene; V was cut back by 4 bases and J by 5 bases. Germline V gene sequence: CDR1 SGHRS, CDR2 YFSETQ. The CDR3 loop spans 15 amino acids. This CDR3 is CASSLLDRAWDEQYF. The DNA of the CDR3 is TGCGCCAGCAGCCTTTTGGACAGGGCATGGGACGAGCAGTACTTC.